This T cell receptor (beta chain) derives from a study of regulatory T cells in long-lasting Graves disease. The germline gives CDR1 DFQATT, CDR2 SNEGSKA (reference sequence). V lost 3 bases and J lost 2, with 10 bases in between. This CDR3 is 13 amino acids long. Researchers made TCR beta libraries by using iRepertoire HTBI primers and running Arm-PCR on CDR3 regions. MiXCR, run by TCRdb on the multiplex PCR reads, gives a single entry per CDR3 protein. The profile covers approximately 310,000 distinct CDR3 sequences, with 15% to 20% appearing a single time and around 36% taken by the ten largest. The time point is: newly diagnosed GD, antithyroid drugs for less than 3 months. There was RNA extracted from PBMCs, and the TCR library was made from it. A volume of around 8.7 milliliters of peripheral blood was collected in EDTA tubes. This clonotype has a count of ten or more.

The sequencing here drew on peripheral blood mononuclear cells (PBMCs), taken at new diagnosis, from a patient treated with antithyroid drugs. The chain combines TRBV20-1 with TRBJ2-5; D is undetermined. The receptor comes from a female donor with Graves disease. The CDR3 nucleotides read TGCAGTGCTAGTTCAGCCCAACAAGAGACCCAGTACTTC. This codes for CSASSAQQETQYF.